This T cell receptor beta chain was found in a study of beta chain features in type 1 diabetes. Whole-study context: Sorted cell examination encompassed over 90,000,000 cells across all samples. Study results and caveats: An over-representation of cells with high TCR expression could result from cDNA sequencing. Across patients, naive, central memory and Treg TCRB repertoires exhibited apparently greater similarity than was observed across healthy donors.

Concerning this clone: Its antigen is not identified.

cDNA synthesis used the whole RNA isolate, giving expressed TCRB sequences. Here immunoSEQ multiplex PCR was the method, and the copy in TCRdb shows in-frame clones only, minus some. The data contain tens of thousands of clones, roughly 30% of them singletons. From germline, CDR1 is SGHVS and CDR2 FQNEAQ. The CDR3 runs to 17 residues. With 4 bases clipped from V and 0 bases from J, the junction kept 9 bases outside the gene matches. The clonotype originates from a woman aged 18-35 years in good health. The rearrangement joins TRBV7-8 to TRBJ2-1; 7 bases fit TRBD2. Sequences were obtained from stem cell memory CD4+ T cells from blood. The DNA of the CDR3 is TGTGCCAGCAGCTCCCTGATGGCGGGGGTCTCCTACAATGAGCAGTTCTTC. It yields the protein CASSSLMAGVSYNEQFF.